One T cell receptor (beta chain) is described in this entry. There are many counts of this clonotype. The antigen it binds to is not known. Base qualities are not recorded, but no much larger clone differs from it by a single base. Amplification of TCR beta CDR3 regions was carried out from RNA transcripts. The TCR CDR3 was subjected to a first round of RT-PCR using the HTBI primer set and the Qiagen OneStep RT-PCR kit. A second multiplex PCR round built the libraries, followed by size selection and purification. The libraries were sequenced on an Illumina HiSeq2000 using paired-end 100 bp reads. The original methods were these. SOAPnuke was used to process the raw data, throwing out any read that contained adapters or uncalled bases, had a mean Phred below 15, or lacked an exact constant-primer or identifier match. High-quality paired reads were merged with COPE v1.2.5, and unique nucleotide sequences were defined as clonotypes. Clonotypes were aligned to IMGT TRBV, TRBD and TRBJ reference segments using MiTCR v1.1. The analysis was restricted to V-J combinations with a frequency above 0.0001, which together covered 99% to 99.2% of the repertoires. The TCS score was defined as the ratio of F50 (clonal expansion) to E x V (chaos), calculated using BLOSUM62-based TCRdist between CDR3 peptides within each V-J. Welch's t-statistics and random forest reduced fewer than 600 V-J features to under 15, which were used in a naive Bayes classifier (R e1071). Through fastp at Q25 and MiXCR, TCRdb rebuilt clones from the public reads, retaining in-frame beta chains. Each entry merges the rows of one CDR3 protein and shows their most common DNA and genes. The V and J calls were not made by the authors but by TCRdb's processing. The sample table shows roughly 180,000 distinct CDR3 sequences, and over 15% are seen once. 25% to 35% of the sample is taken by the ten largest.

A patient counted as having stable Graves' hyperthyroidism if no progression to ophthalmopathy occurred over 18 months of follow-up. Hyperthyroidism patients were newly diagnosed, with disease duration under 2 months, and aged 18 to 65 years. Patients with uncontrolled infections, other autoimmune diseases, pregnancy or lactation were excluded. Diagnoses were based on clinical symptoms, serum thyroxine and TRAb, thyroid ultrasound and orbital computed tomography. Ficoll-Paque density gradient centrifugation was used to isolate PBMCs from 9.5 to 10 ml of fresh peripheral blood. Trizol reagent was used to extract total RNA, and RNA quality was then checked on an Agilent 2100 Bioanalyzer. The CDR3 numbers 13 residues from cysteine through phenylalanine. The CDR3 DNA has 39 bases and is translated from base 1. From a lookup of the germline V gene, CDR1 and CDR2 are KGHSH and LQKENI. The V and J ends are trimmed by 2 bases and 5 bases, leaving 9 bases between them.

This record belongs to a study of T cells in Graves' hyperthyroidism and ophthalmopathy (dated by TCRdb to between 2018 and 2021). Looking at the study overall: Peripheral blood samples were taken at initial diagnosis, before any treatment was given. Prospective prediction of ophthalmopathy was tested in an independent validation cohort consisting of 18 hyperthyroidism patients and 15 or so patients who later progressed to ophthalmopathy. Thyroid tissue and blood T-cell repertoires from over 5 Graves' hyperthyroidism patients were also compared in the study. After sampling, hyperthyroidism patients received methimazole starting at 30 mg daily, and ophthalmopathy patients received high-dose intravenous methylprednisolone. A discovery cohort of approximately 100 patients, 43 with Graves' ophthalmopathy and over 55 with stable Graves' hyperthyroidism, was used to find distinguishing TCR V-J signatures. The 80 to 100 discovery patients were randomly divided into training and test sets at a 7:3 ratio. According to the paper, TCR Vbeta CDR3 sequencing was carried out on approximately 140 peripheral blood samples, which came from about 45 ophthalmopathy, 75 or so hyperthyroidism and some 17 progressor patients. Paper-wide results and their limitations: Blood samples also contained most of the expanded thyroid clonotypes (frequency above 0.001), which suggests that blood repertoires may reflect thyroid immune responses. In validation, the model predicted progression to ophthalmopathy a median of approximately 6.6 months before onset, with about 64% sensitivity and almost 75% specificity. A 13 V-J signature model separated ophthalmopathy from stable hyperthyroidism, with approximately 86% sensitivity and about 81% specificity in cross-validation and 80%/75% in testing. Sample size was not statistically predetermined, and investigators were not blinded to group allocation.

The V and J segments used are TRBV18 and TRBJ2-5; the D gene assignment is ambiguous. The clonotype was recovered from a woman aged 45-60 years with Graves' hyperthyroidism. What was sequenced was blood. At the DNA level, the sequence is TGTGCCAGCTCACCAGGCGGCTGGGAGACCCAGTACTTC. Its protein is CASSPGGWETQYF.